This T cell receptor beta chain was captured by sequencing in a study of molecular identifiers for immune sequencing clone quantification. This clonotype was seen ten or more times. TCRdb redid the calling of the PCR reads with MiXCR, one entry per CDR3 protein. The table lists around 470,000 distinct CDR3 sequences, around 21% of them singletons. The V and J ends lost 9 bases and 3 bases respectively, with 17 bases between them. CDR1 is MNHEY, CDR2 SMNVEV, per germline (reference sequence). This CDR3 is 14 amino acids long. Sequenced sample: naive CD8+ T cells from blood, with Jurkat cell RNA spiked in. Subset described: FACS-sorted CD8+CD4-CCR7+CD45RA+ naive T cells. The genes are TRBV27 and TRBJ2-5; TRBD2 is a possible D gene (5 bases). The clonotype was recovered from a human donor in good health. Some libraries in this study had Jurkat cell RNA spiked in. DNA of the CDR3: TGTGCCAGTTCAGTCGGACTGCCTAAAGAGACCCAGTACTTC. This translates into CASSVGLPKETQYF.